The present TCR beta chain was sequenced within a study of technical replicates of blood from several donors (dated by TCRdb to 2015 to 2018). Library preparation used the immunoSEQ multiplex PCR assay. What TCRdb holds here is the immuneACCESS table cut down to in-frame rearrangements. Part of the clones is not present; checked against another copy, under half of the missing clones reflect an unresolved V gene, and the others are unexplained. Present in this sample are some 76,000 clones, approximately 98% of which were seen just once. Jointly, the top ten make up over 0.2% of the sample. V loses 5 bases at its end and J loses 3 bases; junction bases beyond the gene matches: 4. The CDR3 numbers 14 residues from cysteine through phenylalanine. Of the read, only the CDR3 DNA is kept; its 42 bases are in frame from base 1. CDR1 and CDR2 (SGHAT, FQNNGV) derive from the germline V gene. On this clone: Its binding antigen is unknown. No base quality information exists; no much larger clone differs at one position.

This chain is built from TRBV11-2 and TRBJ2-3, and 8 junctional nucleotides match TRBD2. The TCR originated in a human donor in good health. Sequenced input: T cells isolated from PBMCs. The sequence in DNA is TGTGCCAGCAGCCCGGGGGGGGGAACAGATACGCAGTATTTT. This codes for CASSPGGGTDTQYF.